Described below is a single T cell receptor (beta chain) sequence and its context. The antigen is not known. The data derive from a study of cytomegalovirus exposure and HLA in healthy donors. General observations from the study: A list of 150 or so TCR beta chains associated with cytomegalovirus was given. A later analysis linked a missense DCLRE1C variant to TCR beta V- and J-gene trimming.

The PCR was carried out with 60 Vbeta primers and 13 Jbeta primers. Clones were read by immunoSEQ multiplex PCR, and TCRdb kept only the in-frame ones, dropping some. This sample has around 190,000 clones; about 77% occur once, and the top ten carry less than 3.5%. With 0 bases clipped from V and 2 bases from J, the junction kept 6 bases outside the gene matches. Germline CDR1 reads SGHVS; CDR2 reads FQNEAQ. The CDR3 is made up of 18 amino acids. V usage is TRBV7-8 and J usage is TRBJ1-4, with TRBD1 matching over 10 bases. Sequenced sample: PBMCs. This TCR was recovered from a woman in her 30s in good health and CMV-seronegative. CDR3 residues: CASSLAPPGQGTNEKLFF. CDR3 bases: TGTGCCAGCAGCTTAGCCCCACCGGGACAGGGGACTAATGAAAAACTGTTTTTT.